This T cell receptor beta chain was observed in a study of cytomegalovirus exposure and HLA in healthy donors. Study-level information: As an earlier analysis found, roughly 180 million T cells yielded over 95 million unique TCR beta sequences. Researchers found that less than 90% of under 450 genotyped donors fell within the Caucasian-associated ancestry cluster. Study conclusions and caveats: Links to common viral pathogens appeared, in a later analysis, for several of the most significant clusters. Sequencing depth roughly uniform across donors was assumed in presence/absence analyses.

This clone occurred a few times. Antigen: not known. Use of 60 Vbeta and 13 Jbeta primers characterized the PCR. Sequenced by immunoSEQ multiplex PCR; TCRdb stores in-frame clones only, minus some. The sample includes 100,000 to 130,000 clones, around 74% of them seen just once. Trimming at V came to 6 bases and at J to 6 bases, leaving 6 bases not matched to a gene. The length of the CDR3 is 14 residues. Germline CDR1 reads SNHLY; CDR2 reads FYNNEI. This clonotype was obtained from a woman in her 40s in good health and CMV-seropositive. The J gene is TRBJ2-7, the V gene TRBV2; 12 positions match TRBD2. Sequencing used PBMCs. CDR3 sequence reads: CASSDPGLAGEQYF. CDR3 bases: TGTGCCAGCAGCGACCCGGGACTAGCGGGCGAGCAGTACTTC.